The rows below give T cell receptor beta chains drawn from one sample of a study of blood T cell repertoires in COVID-19. Profiling relied on immunoSEQ multiplex PCR, and the TCRdb table lists in-frame clones only, not all of them. Among fewer than 200,000 clones listed, approximately 91% were seen once. The sample comprised peripheral blood. These receptors originate from a man between 18 and 35 years old with COVID-19, enrolled during active disease. The CDR3 runs from the conserved cysteine through the conserved F or W. D genes are given only for firm matches.

TRBV13,TRBJ2-7,TRBD2,15,CASRTGTSGSYEQYF,TGTGCCAGCAGAACCGGGACTAGCGGCTCCTACGAGCAGTACTTC
TRBV6-2/TRBV6-3,TRBJ2-1,TRBD2,14,CASSREGAYNEQFF,TGTGCCAGCAGTAGGGAGGGAGCCTACAATGAGCAGTTCTTC
TRBV19,TRBJ2-3,TRBD2,17,CASSMGLAGATTDTQYF,TGTGCCAGTAGTATGGGGTTAGCGGGAGCGACCACAGATACGCAGTATTTT
TRBV7-2,TRBJ1-3,-,17,CASSTTRTGFSGNTIYF,TGTGCCAGCAGCACAACCCGTACAGGGTTCTCTGGAAACACCATATATTTT
TRBV5-1,TRBJ2-7,TRBD2,14,CASSSTSGAYEQYF,TGCGCCAGTAGTTCGACTAGCGGGGCCTACGAGCAGTACTTC
TRBV2,TRBJ2-1,-,15,CASSERRGTYNEQFF,TGTGCCAGCAGTGAACGGCGGGGAACGTACAATGAGCAGTTCTTC
TRBV5-4,TRBJ2-1,-,15,CASIEAPSSYNEQFF,TGTGCCAGCATTGAAGCGCCGAGCTCCTACAATGAGCAGTTCTTC
TRBV5-5,TRBJ2-1,TRBD2,16,CASSSWEGFSYNEQFF,TGTGCCAGCAGCTCCTGGGAGGGATTCTCCTACAATGAGCAGTTCTTC
TRBV6-5,TRBJ2-3,-,15,CASSYSSPRTDTQYF,TGTGCCAGCAGTTACTCGAGTCCCAGGACAGATACGCAGTATTTT
TRBV28,TRBJ2-2,TRBD1,16,CASSRYGTGYTGELFF,TGTGCCAGCAGTCGGTACGGGACAGGGTACACCGGGGAGCTGTTTTTT
TRBV2,TRBJ2-1,-,15,CAISALGSSYNEQFF,TGTGCCATCTCAGCGTTAGGGAGCTCCTACAATGAGCAGTTCTTC
TRBV5-1,TRBJ1-1,-,14,CASRVEIMNTEAFF,TGCGCCAGCAGGGTAGAGATAATGAACACTGAAGCTTTCTTT
TRBV12-3/TRBV12-4,TRBJ2-7,-,11,CASSLSSEQYF,TGTGCCAGCAGTTTATCGAGCGAGCAGTACTTC
TRBV6-6,TRBJ1-2,-,15,CASSTALAGVYGYTF,TGTGCCAGCAGTACGGCACTTGCCGGGGTCTATGGCTACACCTTC
TRBV6-6,TRBJ1-5,-,16,CASSYSGVYSNQPQHF,TGTGCCAGCAGTTACTCAGGGGTATATAGCAATCAGCCCCAGCATTTT
TRBV27,TRBJ2-7,-,14,CASSLTVTPYEQYF,TGTGCCAGCAGTTTGACAGTCACTCCCTACGAGCAGTACTTC
TRBV30,TRBJ1-2,TRBD1,13,CAWSETGAHGYTF,TGTGCCTGGAGTGAGACAGGGGCTCACGGCTACACCTTC
TRBV29-1,TRBJ2-1,TRBD2,14,CSVGTSGFNNEQFF,TGCAGCGTCGGGACTAGCGGATTCAACAATGAGCAGTTCTTC
TRBV7-9,TRBJ1-1,-,14,CASSLGQLNTEAFF,TGTGCCAGCAGCTTAGGACAACTGAACACTGAAGCTTTCTTT
TRBV30,TRBJ2-3,TRBD2,14,CAWRGLASTDTQYF,TGTGCCTGGAGGGGACTAGCTAGCACAGATACGCAGTATTTT
TRBV7-9,TRBJ2-7,-,17,CASSLDVGQWSSYEQYF,TGTGCCAGCAGCTTAGACGTTGGACAGTGGAGCTCCTACGAGCAGTACTTC
TRBV9,TRBJ2-2,TRBD2,16,CASSGGTSGRSGELFF,TGTGCCAGCAGCGGTGGGACTAGCGGGCGGTCCGGGGAGCTGTTTTTT
TRBV21-1,TRBJ2-7,-,14,CASSKGEGSYEQYF,TGTGCCAGCAGCAAAGGGGAGGGATCCTACGAGCAGTACTTC
TRBV20-1,TRBJ1-5,-,15,CSASRGGFGNQPQHF,TGCAGTGCTAGTCGTGGAGGGTTCGGCAATCAGCCCCAGCATTTT
TRBV6-6,TRBJ2-7,-,12,CASSYIGAEQYF,TGTGCCAGCAGTTATATCGGTGCCGAGCAGTACTTC